The clone carrying this TCR beta chain was recorded a few times. Its target is unknown. In building TCR beta libraries, iRepertoire HTBI primers were used together with Arm-PCR of CDR3 regions. In TCRdb, the multiplex PCR reads were re-called with MiXCR into one record per CDR3 protein. The sample has a few hundred thousand distinct CDR3 sequences; approximately 18% are singletons. Specified time point: newly diagnosed GD, antithyroid drugs for less than 3 months. RNA isolated from PBMCs was used to make the TCR library. The data were taken from a study of regulatory T cells in long-lasting Graves disease. The CDR3 runs 15 residues. V gave up 6 bases and J gave up 3 bases, with 17 bases separating them. The germline V gene has CDR1 LNHNV and CDR2 YYDKDF (reference sequence). Study-level results: Examination was confined to peripheral blood, excluding thyroid tissue.

The data also belong to a second study, concerning T cells in Graves' hyperthyroidism and ophthalmopathy. That investigation notes: Graves' hyperthyroidism was deemed stable absent ophthalmopathy progression within 18 months.

The clonotype was recovered from a woman in her twenties or thirties with Graves disease. V usage is TRBV15 and J usage is TRBJ1-2; D gene uncertain. The input for sequencing was peripheral blood mononuclear cells (PBMCs), taken at new diagnosis, from a patient treated with antithyroid drugs. The CDR3 DNA is TGTGCCACCAGACCAACAGCGGATCGATACTATGGCTACACCTTC. Its protein product is CATRPTADRYYGYTF.